Each of the 21 T cell receptor beta chains below was sequenced from the same sample in a study of blood T cell repertoires in COVID-19. Clones were sequenced by immunoSEQ multiplex PCR, and TCRdb holds only the in-frame ones, with some missing. The repertoire holds about 160,000 clones, approximately 81% seen once, with approximately 3.3% in the top ten. Sequencing input: peripheral blood. Receptor source: a human donor with acute or convalescent COVID-19. The donor label of this sample is uncertain.

This clone has just one count. The J gene is TRBJ2-5, the V gene TRBV10-3; D may be TRBD1 (6 bases). Between the trimmed V and J ends, which lost 11 bases and 5 bases, there was a span of 21 bases. This CDR3 contains 14 residues. Per the germline V gene, CDR1 is ENHRY and CDR2 is SYGVKD. The CDR3 nucleotides read TGTGCCTCAAGGGACACCAGGACGGAGGAGACCCAGTACTTC. It encodes CASRDTRTEETQYF.

This clone has just a few counts. The chain carries TRBV20-1 and TRBJ1-2; a possible D gene is TRBD1 (6 bases). This CDR3 region has 11 residues. V gave up 5 bases and J gave up 8 bases, with 12 bases separating them. CDR1 and CDR2 from the germline V gene are DFQATT and SNEGSKA (reference sequence). As DNA, the CDR3 is TGCAGTGCTGAGGGGGGGCAGGGCTACACCTTC. Its translation is CSAEGGQGYTF.

The rearrangement links TRBV4-3 to TRBJ1-6; 9 nucleotides agree with TRBD1. The CDR3 consists of 16 residues. The germline V gene encodes CDR1 LGHNA and CDR2 YSLEER. V trimming: 1 base; J trimming: 8 bases; junction bases outside the gene matches: 6. The CDR3 loop reads CASSQGLGTGYSPLHF. The CDR3 bases are TGCGCCAGCAGCCAAGGTTTAGGGACAGGGTATTCACCCCTCCACTTT.

CDR3 sequence (DNA): TGCGCCAGCAAGCGAGATTGGGGGACAAGCAATCAGCCCCAGCATTTT. This gives the protein CASKRDWGTSNQPQHF. This chain connects TRBV5-1 to TRBJ1-5; weak D call: TRBD1 (6 bases). The CDR3 spans 16 residues. V was cut by 6 bases and J by 1 base, with 17 bases left in between. In germline, CDR1 is SGHRS, CDR2 YFSETQ.

V usage is TRBV11-3 and J usage is TRBJ1-2; D is unresolved. This CDR3 has 13 amino acids. Per the germline V gene, CDR1 is SGHNT and CDR2 is YENEEA. V was clipped by 0 bases and J by 4 bases, with 6 bases between them. In nucleotides, the CDR3 is TGTGCCAGCAGCTTAGAGGGAGGCTATGGCTACACCTTC. As protein: CASSLEGGYGYTF.

The chain recombines TRBV19 with TRBJ1-3; 7 bases map to TRBD1. Trimming cost V 8 bases and J 0 bases; bases outside gene matches: 4. The CDR3 is made up of 14 amino acids. Germline CDR1 and CDR2: LNHDA and SQIVND (reference sequence). The CDR3 protein is CASQNRGSGNTIYF. The CDR3 nucleotides are TGTGCCAGTCAAAACAGGGGCTCTGGAAACACCATATATTTT.

V and J are TRBV8-1 and TRBJ2-7; the D call TRBD2 from the table was never checked on the DNA. TRBV8-1 counts as a pseudogene. The CDR3 extends over 21 amino acids. CDR3 protein: CGSASAALRDRSQGRVYEQYF. The CDR3 DNA reads TGTGGCAGTGCATCCGCAGCCCTGCGGGATCGATCTCAGGGTAGGGTGTACGAGCAGTACTTC.

The chain uses TRBV6-6 and TRBJ1-1; 7 nucleotides agree with TRBD1. The ends lost 7 bases at V and 6 bases at J; junction bases unmatched: 11. This CDR3 is 14 amino acids long. CDR1 and CDR2 (germline): MNHNY, SVGAGI (reference sequence). This chain's CDR3 is CASNRQGSPAEAFF. Here the CDR3 DNA reads TGTGCCAGCAACCGACAGGGATCGCCCGCTGAAGCTTTCTTT.

The chain is built from TRBV4-2 and TRBJ1-2, with 11 bases that match TRBD1. The CDR3 contains 15 residues. Germline CDR1 and CDR2: LGHNA and YNFKEQ. Unmatched junction bases numbered 3, after V lost 4 bases and J lost 2 bases. The CDR3 loop is CASSRGQGANYGYTF. CDR3 bases: TGTGCCAGCAGCCGAGGACAGGGGGCGAACTATGGCTACACCTTC.

CDR3 region: CASSFNRGRVNSPLHF. The DNA of the CDR3 is TGTGCCAGCAGCTTCAACAGGGGCCGGGTTAATTCACCCCTCCACTTT. The gene calls are TRBV5-4 and TRBJ1-6; 7 bases agree with TRBD1. Germline-derived CDR1 and CDR2 are SGHNT and YYREEE (reference sequence). V shed 2 bases, J shed 6 bases, and the junction held 8 bases outside the gene matches. The CDR3 length is 16 residues.

The V and J genes are TRBV6-4 and TRBJ1-5, with a tentative D call TRBD1 (6 bases). V was shortened by 6 bases and J by 7 bases, with 10 bases between the two germline ends. In germline, CDR1 is MRHNA, CDR2 SNTAGT. This CDR3 contains 12 residues. The CDR3 nucleotides read TGTGCCAGCAGCTACAGGGTCCAGCCCCAGCATTTT. Amino acid sequence: CASSYRVQPQHF.

This chain links TRBV7-8 with TRBJ2-7; a possible D gene is TRBD2 (6 bases). Trimming took 7 bases from V and 1 from J, leaving 20 bases between them. This CDR3 contains 16 residues. CDR1 and CDR2 (germline): SGHVS, FQNEAQ. The CDR3 sequence is CASTLLRGSPSYEQYF. The CDR3 DNA reads TGTGCCAGCACTCTCCTGCGGGGCAGCCCTTCCTACGAGCAGTACTTC.

The chain employs TRBV7-8 and TRBJ1-4; possible D gene TRBD1, 6 bases. The CDR3 extends over 16 amino acids. The germline V gene encodes CDR1 SGHVS and CDR2 FQNEAQ. V was clipped by 5 bases and J by 5 bases, with 18 bases between them. The CDR3 loop is CASSPREGGRNEKLFF. The CDR3 nucleotides are TGTGCCAGCAGCCCTCGTGAGGGGGGGCGGAATGAAAAACTGTTTTTT.

This chain connects TRBV10-3 to TRBJ1-5; TRBD1 might be the D (6 bases). CDR3 size: 17 residues. From germline, CDR1 is ENHRY and CDR2 SYGVKD. Trimming left V 5 bases short and J 0 bases short, with 17 bases between. The CDR3 DNA follows: TGTGCCATCAGTCCCCACGGGGACATTAATAGCAATCAGCCCCAGCATTTT. It yields the protein CAISPHGDINSNQPQHF.

The chain combines TRBV28 with TRBJ2-1, with D perhaps matching TRBD1 (6 bases). Germline CDR1 is MDHEN and CDR2 is SYDVKM. Trimming pared 7 bases from V and 9 bases from J, leaving 13 bases between. The CDR3 extends over 12 amino acids. CDR3 DNA sequence: TGTGCCAGCAACAGGGCTCCAGGTGAGCAGTTCTTC. This encodes CASNRAPGEQFF. The complete variable domain, with remaining parts taken from reference TRBV28 and TRBJ2-1, reads DVKVTQSSRYLVKRTGEKVFLECVQDMDHENMFWYRQDPGLGLRLIYFSYDVKMKEKGDIPEGYSVSREKKERFSLILESASTNQTSMYLCASNRAPGEQFFGPGTRLTVL.

This chain links TRBV10-3 with TRBJ2-1; 12 positions match TRBD2. The ends lost 6 bases at V and 9 bases at J; junction bases unmatched: 6. The CDR3 contains 14 residues. Per the germline V gene, CDR1 is ENHRY and CDR2 is SYGVKD. In DNA form, the CDR3 reads TGTGCCATCAGCTCTAGCGGGGGGGCCGGTGAGCAGTTCTTC. As protein: CAISSSGGAGEQFF.

The V call is TRBV7-2, the J call TRBJ2-3; tentatively, D is TRBD2 (5 bases). Trimming shortened V by 1 base and J by 3 bases, and 11 bases separated the two germline ends. This CDR3 contains 15 residues. Germline CDR1 and CDR2: SGHTA and FQGNSA. CDR3 sequence (DNA): TGTGCCAGCAGCTTAGGGCTTGGAGGTACAGATACGCAGTATTTT. Its protein product is CASSLGLGGTDTQYF.

The rearrangement links TRBV6-5 to TRBJ2-7, with D perhaps TRBD1 (5 bases). The CDR3 spans 14 residues. V dropped 8 bases and J dropped 5 bases, with 19 bases sitting between them. Germline V gene lookup returns CDR1 MNHEY and CDR2 SVGAGI. The CDR3 sequence: CASLSTKARDEQYF. CDR3 DNA sequence: TGTGCCAGCCTTTCTACCAAGGCCAGGGACGAGCAGTACTTC.

V is TRBV18 and J is TRBJ2-7, with D perhaps TRBD1 (5 bases). V was trimmed by 6 bases and J by 0 bases, leaving 9 bases between them. Germline CDR1 KGHSH, CDR2 LQKENI. The CDR3 is made up of 13 amino acids. This CDR3 is CASSGRTSYEQYF. CDR3 DNA: TGTGCCAGCTCGGGGCGGACCTCCTACGAGCAGTACTTC.

The V and J genes are TRBV7-9 and TRBJ1-1; 9 bases agree with TRBD1. Per germline, CDR1 SEHNR and CDR2 FQNEAQ (reference sequence). The ends lost 5 bases at V and 1 base at J; junction bases unmatched: 11. The CDR3 has 17 residues. This CDR3 is CASSMRTGEGTNTEAFF. CDR3 in DNA: TGTGCCAGCAGCATGAGGACAGGGGAAGGAACGAACACTGAAGCTTTCTTT. Supplemented by reference TRBV7-9 and TRBJ1-1, the full variable domain reads DTGVSQNPRHKITKRGQNVTFRCDPISEHNRLYWYRQTLGQGPEFLTYFQNEAQLEKSRLLSDRFSAERPKGSFSTLEIQRTEQGDSAMYLCASSMRTGEGTNTEAFFGQGTRLTVV.

The rearrangement uses TRBV28 and TRBJ1-4, with D possibly being TRBD1 (6 bases). The germline V gene encodes CDR1 MDHEN and CDR2 SYDVKM. The CDR3 spans 15 residues. The V and J ends lost 8 bases and 5 bases respectively, with 18 bases between them. The CDR3 protein is CASSPGGQQNEKLFF. In nucleotides, the CDR3 is TGTGCCAGCTCCCCCGGGGGGCAGCAGAATGAAAAACTGTTTTTT.